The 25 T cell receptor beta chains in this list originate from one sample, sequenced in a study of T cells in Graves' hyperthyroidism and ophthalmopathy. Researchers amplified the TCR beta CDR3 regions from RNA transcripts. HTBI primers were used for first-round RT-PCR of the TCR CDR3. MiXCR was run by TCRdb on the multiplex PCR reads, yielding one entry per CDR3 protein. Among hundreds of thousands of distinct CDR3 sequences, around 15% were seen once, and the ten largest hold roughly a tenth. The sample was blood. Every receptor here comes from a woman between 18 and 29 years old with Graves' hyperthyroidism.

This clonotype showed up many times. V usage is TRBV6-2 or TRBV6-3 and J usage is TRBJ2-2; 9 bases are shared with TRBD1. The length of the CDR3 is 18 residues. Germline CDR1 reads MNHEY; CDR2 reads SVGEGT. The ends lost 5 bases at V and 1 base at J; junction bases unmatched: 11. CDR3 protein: CASSRRHKDRGNTGELFF. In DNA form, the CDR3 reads TGTGCCAGCAGTCGAAGACACAAGGACAGGGGGAACACCGGGGAGCTGTTTTTT.

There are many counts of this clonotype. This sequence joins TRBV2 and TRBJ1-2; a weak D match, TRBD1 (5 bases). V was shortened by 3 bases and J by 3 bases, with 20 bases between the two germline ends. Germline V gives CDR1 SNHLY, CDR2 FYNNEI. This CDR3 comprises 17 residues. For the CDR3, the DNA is TGTGCCAGCAGTGAGGGGGTGACGTGGCAGGAGTACTATGGCTACACCTTC. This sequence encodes CASSEGVTWQEYYGYTF.

The CDR3 is CSARDIREGRDTQYF. The CDR3 coding sequence is TGCAGTGCTAGAGATATCCGGGAGGGCCGGGATACGCAGTATTTT. The rearrangement uses TRBV20-1 and TRBJ2-3; the match to TRBD2 covers 8 bases. In germline, CDR1 is DFQATT, CDR2 SNEGSKA (reference sequence). V was pared by 0 bases and J by 6 bases, with 8 bases of the junction left unmatched. The CDR3 extends over 15 amino acids.

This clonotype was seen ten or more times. The CDR3 DNA follows: TGTGCCAGCAGTTTGGGTAGCGGGAGGGCCGGTGAGCAGTTCTTC. Translated, it gives CASSLGSGRAGEQFF. The chain links TRBV6-2 or TRBV6-3 to TRBJ2-1, with TRBD2 matching over 11 bases. Germline V gene data show CDR1 as MNHEY and CDR2 as SVGEGT. The CDR3 spans 15 residues. V lost 4 bases and J lost 9; bases outside the gene matches: 8.

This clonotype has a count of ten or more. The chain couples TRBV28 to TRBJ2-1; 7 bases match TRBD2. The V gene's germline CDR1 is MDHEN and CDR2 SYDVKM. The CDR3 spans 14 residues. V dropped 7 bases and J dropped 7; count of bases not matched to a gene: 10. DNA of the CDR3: TGTGCCAGCATCAGTGGGCGGGAGATAAATGAGCAGTTCTTC. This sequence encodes CASISGREINEQFF.

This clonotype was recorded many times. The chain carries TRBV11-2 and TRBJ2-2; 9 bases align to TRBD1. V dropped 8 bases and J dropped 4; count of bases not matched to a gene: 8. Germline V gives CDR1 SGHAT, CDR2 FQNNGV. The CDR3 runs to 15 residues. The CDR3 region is CASAPQGATTGELFF. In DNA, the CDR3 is TGTGCCAGCGCGCCACAGGGGGCGACCACCGGGGAGCTGTTTTTT.

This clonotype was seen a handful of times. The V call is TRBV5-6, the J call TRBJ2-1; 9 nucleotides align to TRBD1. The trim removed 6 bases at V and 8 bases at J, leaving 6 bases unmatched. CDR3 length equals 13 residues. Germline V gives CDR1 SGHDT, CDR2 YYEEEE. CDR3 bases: TGTGCCAGCAACGGACAGGGGTTTTATGAGCAGTTCTTC. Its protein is CASNGQGFYEQFF.

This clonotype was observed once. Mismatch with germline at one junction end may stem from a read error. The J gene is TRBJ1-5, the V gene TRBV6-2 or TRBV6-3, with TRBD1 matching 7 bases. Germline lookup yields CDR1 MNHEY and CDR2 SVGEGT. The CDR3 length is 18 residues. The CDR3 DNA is TGTGCCGGCAGTTACGGAATCCGGGACAGTTATAGCAATCAGCCCCAGCATTTT. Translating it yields CAGSYGIRDSYSNQPQHF.

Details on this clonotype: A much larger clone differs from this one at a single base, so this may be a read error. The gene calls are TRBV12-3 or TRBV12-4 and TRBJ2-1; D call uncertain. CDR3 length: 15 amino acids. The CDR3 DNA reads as TGTGCCAGCAGGTCCGAAGACCACTCCTACAATGAGCAGCTCTTC. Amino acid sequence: CASRSEDHSYNEQLF.

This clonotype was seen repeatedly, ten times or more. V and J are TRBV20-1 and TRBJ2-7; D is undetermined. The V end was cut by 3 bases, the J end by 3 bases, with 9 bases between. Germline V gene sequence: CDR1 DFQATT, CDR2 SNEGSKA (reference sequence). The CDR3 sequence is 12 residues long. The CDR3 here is CSARTPGYEQYF. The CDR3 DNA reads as TGCAGTGCTAGGACACCGGGCTACGAGCAGTACTTC.

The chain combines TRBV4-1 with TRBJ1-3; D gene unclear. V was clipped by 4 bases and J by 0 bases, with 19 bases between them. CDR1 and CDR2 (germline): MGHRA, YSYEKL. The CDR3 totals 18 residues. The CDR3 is CASSLNEADSVSGNTIYF. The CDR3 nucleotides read TGCGCCAGCAGCCTTAATGAGGCAGATAGTGTCTCTGGAAACACCATATATTTT.

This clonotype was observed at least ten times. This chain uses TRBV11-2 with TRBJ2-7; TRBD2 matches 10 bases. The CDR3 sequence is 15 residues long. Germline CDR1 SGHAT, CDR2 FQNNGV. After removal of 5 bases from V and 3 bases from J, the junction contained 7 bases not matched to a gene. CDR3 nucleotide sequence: TGTGCCAGCAGCCCCGAAGCGGGGGGGAGCTACGAGCAGTACTTC. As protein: CASSPEAGGSYEQYF.

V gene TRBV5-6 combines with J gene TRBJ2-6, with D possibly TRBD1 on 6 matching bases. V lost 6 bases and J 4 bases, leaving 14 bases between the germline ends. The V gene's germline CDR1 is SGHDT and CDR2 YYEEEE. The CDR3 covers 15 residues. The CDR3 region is CASTNTGSGANVLTF. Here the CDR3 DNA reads TGTGCCAGCACCAATACAGGGTCAGGGGCCAACGTCCTGACTTTC. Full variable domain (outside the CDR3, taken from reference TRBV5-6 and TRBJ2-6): DAGVTQSPTHLIKTRGQQVTLRCSPKSGHDTVSWYQQALGQGPQFIFQYYEEEERQRGNFPDRFSGHQFPNYSSELNVNALLLGDSALYLCASTNTGSGANVLTFGAGSRLTVL.

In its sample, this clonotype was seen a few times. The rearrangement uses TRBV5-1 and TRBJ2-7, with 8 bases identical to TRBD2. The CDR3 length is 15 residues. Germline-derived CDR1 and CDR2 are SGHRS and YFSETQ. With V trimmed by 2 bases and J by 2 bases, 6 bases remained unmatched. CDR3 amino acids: CASSFRLAGTYEQYF. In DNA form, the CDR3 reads TGCGCCAGCAGCTTCCGGCTAGCGGGCACCTACGAGCAGTACTTC.

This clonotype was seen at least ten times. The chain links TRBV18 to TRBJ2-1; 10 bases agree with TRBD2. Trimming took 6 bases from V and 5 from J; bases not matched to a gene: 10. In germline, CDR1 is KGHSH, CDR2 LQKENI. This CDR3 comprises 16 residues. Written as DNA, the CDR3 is TGTGCCAGCTCTCCCCTAGCGGGAGATTCCAACAATGAGCAGTTCTTC. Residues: CASSPLAGDSNNEQFF.

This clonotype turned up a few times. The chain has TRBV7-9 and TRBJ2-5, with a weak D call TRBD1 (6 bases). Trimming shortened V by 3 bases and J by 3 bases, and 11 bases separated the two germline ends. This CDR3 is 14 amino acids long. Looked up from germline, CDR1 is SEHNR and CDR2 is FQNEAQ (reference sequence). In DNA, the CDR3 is TGTGCCAGCAGCTTTCGACAGGAGAAAGAGACCCAGTACTTC. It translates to CASSFRQEKETQYF.

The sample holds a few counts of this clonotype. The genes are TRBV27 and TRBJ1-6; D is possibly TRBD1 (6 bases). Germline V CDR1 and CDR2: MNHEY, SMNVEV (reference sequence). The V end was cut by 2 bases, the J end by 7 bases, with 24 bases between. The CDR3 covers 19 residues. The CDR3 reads CASSLTPRDPGGKNSPLHF. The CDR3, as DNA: TGTGCCAGCAGTTTAACCCCCCGGGACCCCGGGGGCAAAAATTCACCCCTCCACTTT.

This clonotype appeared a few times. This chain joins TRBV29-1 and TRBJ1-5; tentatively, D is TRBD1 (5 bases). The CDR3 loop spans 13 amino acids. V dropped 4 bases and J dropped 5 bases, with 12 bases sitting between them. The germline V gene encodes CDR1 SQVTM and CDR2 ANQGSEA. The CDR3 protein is CSVAKGRDQPQHF. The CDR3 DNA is TGCAGCGTTGCGAAGGGGCGGGATCAGCCCCAGCATTTT.

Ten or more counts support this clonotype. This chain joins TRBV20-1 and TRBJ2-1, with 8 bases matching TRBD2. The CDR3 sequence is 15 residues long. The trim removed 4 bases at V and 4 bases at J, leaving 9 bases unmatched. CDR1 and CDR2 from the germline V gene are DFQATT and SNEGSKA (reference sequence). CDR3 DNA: TGCAGTGCTACCCTGGCCGGGACTAGGTACAATGAGCAGTTCTTC. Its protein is CSATLAGTRYNEQFF.

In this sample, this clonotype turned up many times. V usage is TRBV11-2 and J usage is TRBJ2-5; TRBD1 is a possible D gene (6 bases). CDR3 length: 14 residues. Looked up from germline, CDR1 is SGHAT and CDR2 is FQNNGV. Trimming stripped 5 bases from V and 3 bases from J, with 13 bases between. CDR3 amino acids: CASSPQNREETQYF. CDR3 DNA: TGTGCCAGCAGCCCGCAAAACAGGGAAGAGACCCAGTACTTC.

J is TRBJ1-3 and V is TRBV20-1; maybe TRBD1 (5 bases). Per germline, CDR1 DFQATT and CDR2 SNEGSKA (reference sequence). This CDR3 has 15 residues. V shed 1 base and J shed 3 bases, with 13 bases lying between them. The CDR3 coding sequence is TGCAGTGCTAGAGCATTAGGCAGGGATGGAAACACCATATATTTT. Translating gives CSARALGRDGNTIYF.

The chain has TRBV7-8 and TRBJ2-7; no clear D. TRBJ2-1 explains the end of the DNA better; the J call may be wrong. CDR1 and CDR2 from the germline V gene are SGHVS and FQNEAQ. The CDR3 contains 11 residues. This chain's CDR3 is CASSFNYEQFF. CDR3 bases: TGTGCCAGCAGCTTCAACTACGAGCAGTTCTTC.

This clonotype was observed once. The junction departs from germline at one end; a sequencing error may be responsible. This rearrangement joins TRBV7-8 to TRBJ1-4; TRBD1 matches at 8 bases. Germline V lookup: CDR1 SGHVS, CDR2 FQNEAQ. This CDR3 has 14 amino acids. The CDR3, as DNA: TGTGCCAGCAGCTCGGACAGGGCTAATGAAAGACTGTTTTTT. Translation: CASSSDRANERLFF.

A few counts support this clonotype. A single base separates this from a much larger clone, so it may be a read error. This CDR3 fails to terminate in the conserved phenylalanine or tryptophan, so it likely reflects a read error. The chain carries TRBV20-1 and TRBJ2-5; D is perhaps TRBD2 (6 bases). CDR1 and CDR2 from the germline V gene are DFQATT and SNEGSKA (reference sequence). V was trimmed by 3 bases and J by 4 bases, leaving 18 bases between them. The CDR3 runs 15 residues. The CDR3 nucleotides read TGCAGTGCTAGGACCCTCAGGCGGGACTCAGAGACCCAGTACCTC. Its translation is CSARTLRRDSETQYL.

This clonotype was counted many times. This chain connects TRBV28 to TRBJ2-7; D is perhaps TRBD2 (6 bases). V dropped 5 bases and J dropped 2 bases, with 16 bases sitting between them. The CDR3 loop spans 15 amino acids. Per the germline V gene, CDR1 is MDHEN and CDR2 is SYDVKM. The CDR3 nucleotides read TGTGCCAGCAGTCCACCCGGACGGGAGACCTACGAGCAGTACTTC. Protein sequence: CASSPPGRETYEQYF.